This TCR beta chain was profiled in a study of blood T cell repertoires in COVID-19. Background on the study: There were acute and convalescent COVID-19 samples, and they came from the United States, Italy and Spain. From T cells, B-cell-depleted T cells, or PBMCs came the material, which was cDNA or gDNA.

The authors' processing: Estimation of nucleated cell counts relied on the amplification of reference gene primers. Data came from immunoSEQ multiplex PCR; TCRdb stores just in-frame clones and leaves some out. The DNA was the basis for D and trimming; V, J and clone size are from that table. This table has over 120,000 clones, approximately 89% appearing once. V lost 2 bases and J lost 2, with 9 bases in between. CDR1 and CDR2 from the germline V gene are SGDLS and YYNGEE. This CDR3 spans 14 amino acids. Sequences were obtained from peripheral blood. The clonotype comes from a human donor in a cohort sampled during active COVID-19. This chain links TRBV9 with TRBJ2-3; tentatively, D is TRBD2 (7 bases). CDR3: CASSVGGHTDTQYF. CDR3 DNA: TGTGCCAGCAGCGTGGGGGGGCACACAGATACGCAGTATTTT.